One and the same sample provided the 3 T cell receptor beta chains below, sequenced in a study of blood T cell repertoires in COVID-19. The data were produced by immunoSEQ multiplex PCR, yet TCRdb's version contains in-frame clones alone and is incomplete. The sample yields 150,000 or so clones, around 86% seen once. Material for sequencing was peripheral blood. The source is a man aged 55 to 70 with COVID-19, enrolled during active disease.

This sequence joins TRBV16 and TRBJ2-5; D gene ambiguous. CDR1 is KGHSY and CDR2 is FQNENV in the germline V gene. The CDR3 has 16 residues. V lost 1 base to trimming and J lost 4 bases, with 16 bases between them. The CDR3, as DNA: TGTGCCAGCAGCCAATATGATCCTAGATTTGGAGAGACCCAGTACTTC. Translation gives CASSQYDPRFGETQYF.

The V call is TRBV25-1, the J call TRBJ2-2; TRBD1 matches at 8 bases. This CDR3 is 14 amino acids long. V shed 10 bases, J shed 5 bases, and the junction held 9 bases outside the gene matches. Germline CDR1 MGHDK, CDR2 SYGVNS. The CDR3 loop reads CATSPTGGTGELFF. The CDR3, as DNA: TGTGCCACGTCGCCCACAGGGGGTACCGGGGAGCTGTTTTTT.

The rearrangement uses TRBV7-8 and TRBJ1-5; 7 bases match TRBD1. Trimming cost V 1 base and J 4 bases; bases outside gene matches: 4. In germline, CDR1 is SGHVS, CDR2 FQNEAQ. The CDR3 is 15 residues long. The CDR3 coding sequence is TGTGCCAGCAGCTTAGGGGGGACAGAGAATCAGCCCCAGCATTTT. It encodes CASSLGGTENQPQHF.